This T cell receptor (beta chain) was found in a study of cytomegalovirus exposure and HLA in healthy donors. Study-level findings and limits: According to a later analysis, most TCR beta chains associated with CMV appeared HLA-restricted. Reportedly, TCR beta sequences accurately predicted HLA-A and HLA-B alleles in most subjects. Among TCR beta chains, those listed as cytomegalovirus-associated numbered about 160.

Notes on this clone: Its antigen remains unidentified.

The PCR contained 60 Vbeta and 13 Jbeta primers. Generated by immunoSEQ multiplex PCR, the TCRdb table keeps only in-frame clones and is missing some. In the table there are some 200,000 clones, around 77% of which are singletons. Germline trimming cut 8 bases from V and 14 bases from J; bases unmatched to any gene: 9. Germline V CDR1 and CDR2: MNHEY, SVGAGI. The CDR3 covers 11 residues. The TCR originated in a woman in her twenties or thirties in good health and CMV-seronegative. This rearrangement joins TRBV6-5 to TRBJ2-3, with 8 positions matching TRBD1. Sequencing was carried out using PBMCs. CDR3 DNA sequence: TGTGCCAGCCGCAGGGGGCACGAGAGGTATTTT. It codes for CASRRGHERYF.